The 17 T cell receptor beta chains below come from one sample, sequenced in a study of blood T cells in healthy people across ages. The authors ran a second PCR of 7 to 11 cycles using a sample-barcoded 5' primer and a J-beta primer mix. TCRdb re-called the 5' RACE reads through MiXCR, storing one row per CDR3 protein. In the table there are about 650,000 distinct CDR3 sequences, about 30% of which are singletons. Sequenced material: blood. The source of these receptors is a woman at least 80 years old in good health.

There are many counts of this clonotype. The rearrangement uses TRBV6-1 and TRBJ2-7; TRBD1 might be the D (6 bases). CDR1 is MNHNS, CDR2 SASEGT, per germline. The CDR3 covers 13 residues. The V end was cut by 5 bases, the J end by 0 bases, with 8 bases between. The CDR3 sequence is CASSWDNSYEQYF. CDR3 coding DNA: TGTGCCAGCAGTTGGGACAACTCCTACGAGCAGTACTTC.

A remark on this clonotype: This sequence may be a read error, since a much larger clone differs from it by one base. This chain links TRBV4-3 with TRBJ1-2; no reliable D call. This CDR3 region has 14 residues. CDR1 is LGHNA and CDR2 is YSLEER in the germline V gene. CDR3 region: CASSQGTVNYGCTF. The CDR3 coding sequence is TGCGCCAGCAGCCAAGGGACTGTCAACTATGGCTGCACCTTC.

Turning to this clonotype: This may stem from a read error, because a much larger clone lies one nucleotide away. The chain combines TRBV28 with TRBJ2-5; 7 bases map to TRBD2. The closer fit of TRBJ2-7 to the DNA end suggests the J call may be wrong. Germline loops: CDR1 MDHEN, CDR2 SYDVKM. This CDR3 has 12 amino acids. The CDR3 region is CASRRGNYEQYF. The CDR3 DNA follows: TGTGCCAGCAGGCGGGGGAACTACGAGCAGTACTTC.

This clonotype was recorded at least ten times. The junction departs from the called germline gene at one end, perhaps through a read error. The chain carries TRBV4-3 and TRBJ2-6; 8 bases map to TRBD2. CDR1 LGHNA and CDR2 YSLEER come from the germline V gene. This CDR3 spans 16 amino acids. CDR3 coding DNA: TGTGCCAGCAGCGGGAGAGGAGCATCTGGGGCCAACGTCCTGACTTTC. Amino acid sequence: CASSGRGASGANVLTF.

This clonotype was seen many times. The V gene is TRBV20-1, the J gene TRBJ2-7; 12 bases fit TRBD2. V lost 6 bases to trimming and J lost 5 bases; unmatched junction nucleotides: 11. The CDR3 loop spans 15 amino acids. CDR1 is DFQATT, CDR2 SNEGSKA, per germline (reference sequence). CDR3 sequence (DNA): TGCAGTGCCGAGGGACTAGCGGGCCGGAACGACGAGCAGTACTTC. Amino acid sequence: CSAEGLAGRNDEQYF.

This clonotype has only a few counts. A much larger clone differs from this one at a single base, so this may be a read error. The rearrangement links TRBV5-1 to TRBJ2-1; unclear D gene. The J call is doubtful: the DNA matches TRBJ2-7 better. The CDR3 covers 17 residues. Germline CDR1 reads SGHRS; CDR2 reads YFSETQ. DNA for the CDR3: TGCGCCAGCAGCTTTAGACGCTCCCAAAGCTCCTACAATGAGCAGTACTTC. It codes for CASSFRRSQSSYNEQYF.

V and J are TRBV20-1 and TRBJ2-7; weak D call: TRBD2 (5 bases). The CDR3 covers 14 residues. Germline V gene data show CDR1 as DFQATT and CDR2 as SNEGSKA (reference sequence). V lost 1 base and J 4 bases, leaving 14 bases between the germline ends. The CDR3 DNA reads TGCAGTGCTAGAGCCCGGGCACGGGAATACGAGCAGTACTTC. Amino acid sequence: CSARARAREYEQYF.

This clonotype was recorded many times. It may be a read error: a sequence one base away is much more abundant. The chain recombines TRBV11-2 with TRBJ2-1; 7 nucleotides agree with TRBD1. J was trimmed by 7 bases and V by 5 bases; bases with no gene match: 8. This CDR3 has 14 amino acids. Germline-derived CDR1 and CDR2 are SGHAT and FQNNGV. The CDR3 loop reads CASSGQVNWNEQFF. The CDR3 nucleotides are TGTGCCAGCAGCGGACAGGTCAACTGGAATGAGCAGTTCTTC.

This chain uses TRBV12-3 or TRBV12-4 with TRBJ2-3; D not certain. This CDR3 comprises 16 residues. V lost 6 bases to trimming and J lost 2 bases, with 18 bases between them. CDR3 sequence reads: CASRPRILRLTDTQYF. The CDR3 DNA is TGTGCCAGCAGGCCCCGTATTCTCCGCCTCACAGATACGCAGTATTTT.

This clonotype was counted ten times or more. The J gene is TRBJ2-3, the V gene TRBV4-2; D gene unclear. V lost 4 bases and J 1 base, leaving 9 bases between the germline ends. This CDR3 has 14 amino acids. Germline V gene lookup returns CDR1 LGHNA and CDR2 YNFKEQ. The CDR3, as DNA: TGTGCCAGCAGCCCTCGGTGGGGCACAGATACGCAGTATTTT. It codes for CASSPRWGTDTQYF.

The sample holds many counts of this clonotype. The rearrangement links TRBV7-8 to TRBJ1-2; 12 nucleotides match TRBD1. CDR1 and CDR2 (germline): SGHVS, FQNEAQ. Trimming cost V 1 base and J 0 bases; bases outside gene matches: 6. This CDR3 is 18 amino acids long. In DNA, the CDR3 is TGTGCCAGCAGCTTAGTCGGGACAGGGGGCGCGGCTAACTATGGCTACACCTTC. This codes for CASSLVGTGGAANYGYTF.

Note on this clonotype: Possible read error: a much larger clone is one base away. The chain is built from TRBV5-1 and TRBJ1-4; TRBD1 aligns across 8 bases. This CDR3 region has 16 residues. From germline, CDR1 is SGHRS and CDR2 YFSETQ. The CDR3 here is CASSPYGQGGDEKRFF. The CDR3 nucleotides are TGCGCCAGCAGCCCGTACGGACAGGGAGGAGACGAAAAACGGTTTTTT.

This clonotype came up many times. The J gene is TRBJ2-7, the V gene TRBV20-1; TRBD1 matches 12 bases. The germline V gene encodes CDR1 DFQATT and CDR2 SNEGSKA (reference sequence). Trimming removed 3 bases from V and 3 bases from J; junction bases left unmatched: 6. This CDR3 comprises 15 residues. The CDR3 reads CSASRGQGAVYEQYF. The DNA for the CDR3 is TGCAGTGCTAGTAGGGGACAGGGGGCGGTCTACGAGCAGTACTTC.

This clonotype was found many times. The genes are TRBV6-4 and TRBJ2-5; the match to TRBD2 covers 14 bases. The CDR3 sequence is 15 residues long. V was clipped by 7 bases and J by 3 bases; unmatched bases: 4. The germline CDR1 and CDR2 sequences are MRHNA and SNTAGT. As DNA, the CDR3 is TGTGCCAGCACCCCGGGACTAGCGGGGGAAGAGACCCAGTACTTC. It specifies CASTPGLAGEETQYF.

The J gene is TRBJ1-1, the V gene TRBV5-1; no firm D call. Germline CDR1 SGHRS, CDR2 YFSETQ. CDR3 length equals 14 residues. The ends were cut back, 0 bases at V and 3 bases at J, with 9 bases in the middle. In DNA form, the CDR3 reads TGCGCCAGCAGCTTGGCTTTGGGGTACACTGAAGCTTTCTTT. Translating gives CASSLALGYTEAFF.

In this sample, this clonotype turned up many times. Written as DNA, the CDR3 is TGTGCCAGCAGAGGGGACAGGCCCGGGGAGACCCAGTACTTC. Protein sequence: CASRGDRPGETQYF. The chain couples TRBV7-9 to TRBJ2-5, with 8 bases that match TRBD1. Germline lookup yields CDR1 SEHNR and CDR2 FQNEAQ (reference sequence). This CDR3 region has 14 residues. After removal of 6 bases from V and 5 bases from J, the junction contained 8 bases not matched to a gene.

This sequence joins TRBV6-6 and TRBJ1-2; TRBD1 matches at 7 bases. The length of the CDR3 is 16 residues. The germline V gene has CDR1 MNHNY and CDR2 SVGAGI (reference sequence). With V trimmed by 4 bases and J by 4 bases, 12 bases remained unmatched. CDR3 nucleotide sequence: TGTGCCAGCAGTTCCGGGACAGATACCCGGGGCTATGGCTACACCTTC. This sequence encodes CASSSGTDTRGYGYTF.